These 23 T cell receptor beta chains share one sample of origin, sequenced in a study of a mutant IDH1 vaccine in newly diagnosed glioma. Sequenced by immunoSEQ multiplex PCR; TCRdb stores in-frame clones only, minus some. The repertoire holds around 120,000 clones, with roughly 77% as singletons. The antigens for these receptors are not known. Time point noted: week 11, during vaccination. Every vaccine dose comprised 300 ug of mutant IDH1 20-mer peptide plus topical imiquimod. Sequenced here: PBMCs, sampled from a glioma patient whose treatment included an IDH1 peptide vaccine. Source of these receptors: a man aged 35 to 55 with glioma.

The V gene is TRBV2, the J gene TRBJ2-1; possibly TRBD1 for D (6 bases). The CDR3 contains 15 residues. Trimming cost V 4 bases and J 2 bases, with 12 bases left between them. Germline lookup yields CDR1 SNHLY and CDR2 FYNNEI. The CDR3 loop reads CASSVQGNPYNEQFF. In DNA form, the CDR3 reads TGTGCCAGCAGTGTCCAGGGGAACCCCTACAATGAGCAGTTCTTC.

In DNA form, the CDR3 reads TGTGCCAGCTCACCAAGGGTAGCGGGTGAGCAAGAGACCCAGTACTTC. It encodes CASSPRVAGEQETQYF. V usage is TRBV18 and J usage is TRBJ2-5; 7 nucleotides agree with TRBD2. The CDR3 sequence is 16 residues long. The germline V gene encodes CDR1 KGHSH and CDR2 LQKENI. The trim removed 2 bases at V and 2 bases at J, leaving 8 bases unmatched.

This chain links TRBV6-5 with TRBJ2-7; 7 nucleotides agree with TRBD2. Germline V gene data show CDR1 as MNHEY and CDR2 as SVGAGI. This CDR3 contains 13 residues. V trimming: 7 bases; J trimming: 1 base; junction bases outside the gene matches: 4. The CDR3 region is CASKRGYSYEQYF. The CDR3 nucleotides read TGTGCCAGCAAGCGGGGCTATTCCTACGAGCAGTACTTC.

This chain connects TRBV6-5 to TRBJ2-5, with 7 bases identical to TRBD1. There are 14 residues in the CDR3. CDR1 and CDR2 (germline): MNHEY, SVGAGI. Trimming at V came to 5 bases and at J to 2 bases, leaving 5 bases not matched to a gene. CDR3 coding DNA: TGTGCCAGCAGTAGGGACAGCATTCAAGAGACCCAGTACTTC. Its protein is CASSRDSIQETQYF.

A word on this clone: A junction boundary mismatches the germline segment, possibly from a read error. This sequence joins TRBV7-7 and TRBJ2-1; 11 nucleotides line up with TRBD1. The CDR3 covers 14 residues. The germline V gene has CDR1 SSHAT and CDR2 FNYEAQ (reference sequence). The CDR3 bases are TGTGCTAGCAGCATTGGGACAGGGGGGAATGAGCAGTTCTTC. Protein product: CASSIGTGGNEQFF.

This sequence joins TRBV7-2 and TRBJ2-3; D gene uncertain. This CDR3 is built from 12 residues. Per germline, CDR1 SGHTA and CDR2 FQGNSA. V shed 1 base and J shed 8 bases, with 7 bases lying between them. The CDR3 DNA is TGTGCCAGCAGCTTAGACGGTAGTACGCAGTATTTT. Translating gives CASSLDGSTQYF.

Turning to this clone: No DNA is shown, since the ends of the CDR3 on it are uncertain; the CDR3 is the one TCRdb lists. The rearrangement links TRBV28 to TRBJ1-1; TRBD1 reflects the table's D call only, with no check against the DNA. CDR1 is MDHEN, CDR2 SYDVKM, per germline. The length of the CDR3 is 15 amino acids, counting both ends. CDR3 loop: CASSSSTGGRTEAFF.

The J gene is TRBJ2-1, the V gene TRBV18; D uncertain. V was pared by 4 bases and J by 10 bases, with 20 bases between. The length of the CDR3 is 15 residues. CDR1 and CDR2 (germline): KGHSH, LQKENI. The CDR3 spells CASSRDPVRLWEQFF. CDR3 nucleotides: TGTGCCAGCTCACGTGACCCCGTAAGACTTTGGGAGCAGTTCTTC.

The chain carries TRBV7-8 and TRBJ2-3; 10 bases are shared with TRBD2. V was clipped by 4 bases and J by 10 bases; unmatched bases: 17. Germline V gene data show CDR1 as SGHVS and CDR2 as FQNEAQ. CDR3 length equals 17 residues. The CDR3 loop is CASSSHRLAGVRVAQYF. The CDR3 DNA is TGTGCCAGCAGCTCCCACCGTCTAGCGGGGGTCAGGGTCGCGCAGTATTTT.

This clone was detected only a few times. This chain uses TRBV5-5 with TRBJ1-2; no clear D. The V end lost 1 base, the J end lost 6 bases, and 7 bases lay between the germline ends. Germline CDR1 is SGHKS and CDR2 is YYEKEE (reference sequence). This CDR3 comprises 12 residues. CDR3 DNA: TGTGCCAGCAGCTTGAACACGAATGGCTACACCTTC. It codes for CASSLNTNGYTF.

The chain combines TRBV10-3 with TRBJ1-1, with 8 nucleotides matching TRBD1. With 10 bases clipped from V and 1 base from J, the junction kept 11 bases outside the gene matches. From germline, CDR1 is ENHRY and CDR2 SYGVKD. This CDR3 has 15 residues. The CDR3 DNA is TGTGCCACCAACTCGGAAGGACAGGGGAACACTGAAGCTTTCTTT. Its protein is CATNSEGQGNTEAFF.

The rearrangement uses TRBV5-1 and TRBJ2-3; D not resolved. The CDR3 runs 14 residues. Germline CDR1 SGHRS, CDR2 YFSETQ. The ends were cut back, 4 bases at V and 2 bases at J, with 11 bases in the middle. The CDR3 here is CASSLPSNTDTQYF. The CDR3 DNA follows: TGCGCCAGCAGCCTCCCTTCCAACACAGATACGCAGTATTTT.

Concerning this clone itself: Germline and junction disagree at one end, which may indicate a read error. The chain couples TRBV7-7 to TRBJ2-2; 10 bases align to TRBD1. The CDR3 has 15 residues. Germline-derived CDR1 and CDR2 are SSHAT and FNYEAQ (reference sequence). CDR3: CASSLRTGGTGELFF. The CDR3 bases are TGTGCTAGCAGCTTAAGGACAGGGGGCACCGGGGAGCTGTTTTTT.

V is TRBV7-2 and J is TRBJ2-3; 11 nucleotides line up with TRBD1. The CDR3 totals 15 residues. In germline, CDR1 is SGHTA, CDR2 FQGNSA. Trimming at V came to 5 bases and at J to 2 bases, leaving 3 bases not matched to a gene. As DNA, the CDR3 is TGTGCCAGCAGCGTCGGACAGGGGGCCACAGATACGCAGTATTTT. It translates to CASSVGQGATDTQYF.

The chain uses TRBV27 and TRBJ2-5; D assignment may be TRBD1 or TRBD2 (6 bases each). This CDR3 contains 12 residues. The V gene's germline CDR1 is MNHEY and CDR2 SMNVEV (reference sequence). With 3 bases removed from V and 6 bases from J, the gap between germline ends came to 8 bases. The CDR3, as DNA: TGTGCCAGCAGTTTTCGGGGGCAGACCCAGTACTTC. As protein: CASSFRGQTQYF.

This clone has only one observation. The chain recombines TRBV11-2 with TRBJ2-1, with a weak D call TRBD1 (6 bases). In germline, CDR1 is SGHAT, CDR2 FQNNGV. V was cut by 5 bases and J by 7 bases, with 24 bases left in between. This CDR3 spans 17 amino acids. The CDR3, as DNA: TGTGCCAGCAGCCTACCTCCAAACAGGGTAATAGGGAATGAGCAGTTCTTC. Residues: CASSLPPNRVIGNEQFF.

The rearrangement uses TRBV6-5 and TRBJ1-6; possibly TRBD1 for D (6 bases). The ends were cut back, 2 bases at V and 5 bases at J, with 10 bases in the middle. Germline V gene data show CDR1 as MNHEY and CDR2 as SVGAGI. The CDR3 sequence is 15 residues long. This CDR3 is CASSYRTVHNSPLHF. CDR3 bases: TGTGCCAGCAGTTACCGGACAGTCCATAATTCACCCCTCCACTTT.

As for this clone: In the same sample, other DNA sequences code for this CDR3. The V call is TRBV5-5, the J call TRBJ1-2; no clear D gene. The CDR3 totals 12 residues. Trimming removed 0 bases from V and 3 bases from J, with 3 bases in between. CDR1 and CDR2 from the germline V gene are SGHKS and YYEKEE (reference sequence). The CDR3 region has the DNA TGTGCCAGCAGCTTGGGGGACTATGGCTACACCTTC. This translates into CASSLGDYGYTF.

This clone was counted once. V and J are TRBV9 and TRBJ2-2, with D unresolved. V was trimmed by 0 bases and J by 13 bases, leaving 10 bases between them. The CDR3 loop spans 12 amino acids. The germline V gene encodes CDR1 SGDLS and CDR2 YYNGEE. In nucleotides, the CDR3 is TGTGCCAGCAGCGTAGACCCCCGGCTGCTGTTTTTT. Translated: CASSVDPRLLFF.

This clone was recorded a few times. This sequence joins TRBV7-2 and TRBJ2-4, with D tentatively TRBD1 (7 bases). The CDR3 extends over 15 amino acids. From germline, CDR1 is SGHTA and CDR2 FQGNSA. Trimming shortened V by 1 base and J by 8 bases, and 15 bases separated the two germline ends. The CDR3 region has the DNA TGTGCCAGCAGCTTAGGACAGGGATGGAGGGACATTCAGTACTTC. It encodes CASSLGQGWRDIQYF.

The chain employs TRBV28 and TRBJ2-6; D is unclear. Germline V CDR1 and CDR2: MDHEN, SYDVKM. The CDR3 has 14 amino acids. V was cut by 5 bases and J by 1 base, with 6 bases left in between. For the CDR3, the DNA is TGTGCCAGCAGTCAGAAATCTGGGGCCAACGTCCTGACTTTC. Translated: CASSQKSGANVLTF.

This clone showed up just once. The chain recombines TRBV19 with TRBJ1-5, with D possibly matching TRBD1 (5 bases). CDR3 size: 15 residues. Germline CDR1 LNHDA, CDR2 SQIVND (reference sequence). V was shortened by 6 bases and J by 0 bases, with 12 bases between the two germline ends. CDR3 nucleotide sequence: TGTGCCAGTAGCGCAGACAGCTCTAGCAATCAGCCCCAGCATTTT. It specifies CASSADSSSNQPQHF.

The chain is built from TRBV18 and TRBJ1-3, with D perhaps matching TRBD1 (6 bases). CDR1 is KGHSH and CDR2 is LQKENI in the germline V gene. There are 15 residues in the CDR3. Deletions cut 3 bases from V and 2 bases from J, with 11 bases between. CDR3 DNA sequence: TGTGCCAGCTCACCTAAGACAGGTGCTGGAAACACCATATATTTT. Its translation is CASSPKTGAGNTIYF.